A selection of T cell receptor beta chains follows, all from one sample in a study of shared clonotypes between healthy human individuals. The table came from immunoSEQ multiplex PCR; TCRdb's copy has only in-frame clones and leaves some out. This sample has more than 2 million clones, with approximately 94% found just once. What was sequenced was naive CD8+ T cells sorted from blood. These receptors were obtained from a man aged 18 to 35 in good health. Both conserved end residues are trimmed from each CDR3. The order of the fields is V gene, CDR3 protein.

v_gene: TRBV27
CDR3aa: ASSLFRLAGREQY

v_gene: TRBV4-3
CDR3aa: ASSQDGGGSLNEQF

v_gene: TRBV4-2
CDR3aa: ASSPDTSLGRAEQY

v_gene: TRBV5-8
CDR3aa: ASSLGGFAEAF

v_gene: TRBV25-1
CDR3aa: ASSEYRGNNEQY

v_gene: TRBV9
CDR3aa: ASSVATYTDTQY

v_gene: TRBV10-3
CDR3aa: AISPTSGQETQY

v_gene: TRBV4-3
CDR3aa: ASSQELGGVDEQY

v_gene: TRBV9
CDR3aa: ASSVAGFDNEQF

v_gene: TRBV2
CDR3aa: ASRLALETQY

v_gene: TRBV11-1
CDR3aa: ASSFGQGAYYEQY

v_gene: TRBV4-3
CDR3aa: ASSQGNDGSNTGELF

v_gene: TRBV7-9
CDR3aa: ASGARRQNTEAF

v_gene: TRBV27
CDR3aa: ASSKGIYGETQY

v_gene: TRBV5-8
CDR3aa: ASSGTDTSTDTQY

v_gene: TRBV27
CDR3aa: ARRWTQY

v_gene: TRBV9
CDR3aa: ASTPGLAGRETQY

v_gene: TRBV9
CDR3aa: ASSVAKTGGHGYT

v_gene: TRBV5-1
CDR3aa: ASSSPGLDYEQY

v_gene: TRBV4-1
CDR3aa: ASSQDSLAGYEQY

v_gene: TRBV27
CDR3aa: ASSILGPRGLDTQY

v_gene: TRBV4-2
CDR3aa: ASSQIFLTAQETQY

v_gene: TRBV29-1
CDR3aa: SVVRVMDYGYT

v_gene: TRBV27
CDR3aa: ASSLHIGNYNSPLH

v_gene: TRBV9
CDR3aa: ASSLTGTDTQY

v_gene: TRBV7-9
CDR3aa: ATGPTYYEQY